This TCR beta chain was sequenced for a study of cytomegalovirus exposure and HLA in healthy donors. This clone was seen only once. Germline CDR1 and CDR2: SGHRS and YFSETQ. The CDR3 sequence is 16 residues long. Between the trimmed V and J ends, which lost 1 base and 0 bases, there was a span of 12 bases. PCR employed 60 Vbeta and 13 Jbeta primers. Assay: immunoSEQ multiplex PCR; the TCRdb copy retains only in-frame clones and omits some. Of under 150,000 clones listed, 65% to 90% are singletons. Sequencing was carried out using PBMCs. The receptor comes from a girl between 2 and 10 years old in good health and CMV-seronegative. V is TRBV5-1 and J is TRBJ2-3; TRBD2 is a possible D gene (6 bases). CDR3 bases: TGCGCCAGCAGCTTGTGGGCAGGGACTAGCACAGATACGCAGTATTTT. Translating gives CASSLWAGTSTDTQYF.